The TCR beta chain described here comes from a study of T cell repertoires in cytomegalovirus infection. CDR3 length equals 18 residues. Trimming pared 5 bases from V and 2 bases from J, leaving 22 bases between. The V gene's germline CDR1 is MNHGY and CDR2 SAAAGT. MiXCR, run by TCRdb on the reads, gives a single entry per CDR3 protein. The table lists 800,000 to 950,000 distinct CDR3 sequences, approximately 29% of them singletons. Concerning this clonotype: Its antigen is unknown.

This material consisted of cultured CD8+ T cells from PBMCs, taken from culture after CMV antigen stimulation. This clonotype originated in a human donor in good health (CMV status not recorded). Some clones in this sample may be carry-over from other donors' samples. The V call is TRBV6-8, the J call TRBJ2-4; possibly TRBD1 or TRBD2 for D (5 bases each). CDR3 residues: CASSKIGTRGLPKNIQYF. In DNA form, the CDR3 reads TGTGCCAGCAGTAAAATCGGGACGAGAGGTCTACCCAAAAACATTCAGTACTTC.